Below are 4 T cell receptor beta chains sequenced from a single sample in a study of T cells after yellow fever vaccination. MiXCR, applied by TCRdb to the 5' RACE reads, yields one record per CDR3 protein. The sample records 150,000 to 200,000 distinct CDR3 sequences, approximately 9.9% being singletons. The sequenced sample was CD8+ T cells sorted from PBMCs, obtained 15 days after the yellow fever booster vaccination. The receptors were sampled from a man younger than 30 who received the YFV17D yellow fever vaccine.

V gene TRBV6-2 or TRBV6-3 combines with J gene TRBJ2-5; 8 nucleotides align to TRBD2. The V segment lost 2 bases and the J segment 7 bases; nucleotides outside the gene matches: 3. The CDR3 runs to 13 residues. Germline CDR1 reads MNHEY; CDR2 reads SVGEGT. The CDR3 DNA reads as TGTGCCAGCAGTTACCCTAGCGGGCGGACCCAGTACTTC. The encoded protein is CASSYPSGRTQYF.

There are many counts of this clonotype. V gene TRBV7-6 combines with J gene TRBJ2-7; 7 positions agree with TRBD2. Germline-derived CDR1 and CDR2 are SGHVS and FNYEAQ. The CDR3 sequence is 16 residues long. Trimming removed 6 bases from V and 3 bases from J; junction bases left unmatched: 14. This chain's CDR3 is CASSPKGGLADYEQYF. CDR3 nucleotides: TGTGCCAGCAGTCCCAAAGGTGGGCTAGCGGACTACGAGCAGTACTTC.

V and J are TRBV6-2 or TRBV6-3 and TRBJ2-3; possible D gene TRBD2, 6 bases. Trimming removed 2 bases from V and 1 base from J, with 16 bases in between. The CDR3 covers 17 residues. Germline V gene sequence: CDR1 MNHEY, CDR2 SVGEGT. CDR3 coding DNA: TGTGCCAGCAGTTACCCCCCTGAGGGAGGACGCACAGATACGCAGTATTTT. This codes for CASSYPPEGGRTDTQYF.

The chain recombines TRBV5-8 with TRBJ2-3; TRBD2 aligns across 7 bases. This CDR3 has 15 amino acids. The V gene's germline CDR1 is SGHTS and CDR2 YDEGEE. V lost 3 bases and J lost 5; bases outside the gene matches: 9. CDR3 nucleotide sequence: TGTGCCAGCAGCTCGTTGGGGAGGGCTGTAGATACGCAGTATTTT. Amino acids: CASSSLGRAVDTQYF.